These 26 T cell receptor beta chains share one sample of origin, sequenced in a study of cytomegalovirus exposure and HLA in healthy donors. PCR primers comprised 60 Vbeta and 13 Jbeta primers. TCRdb keeps only in-frame clones here, not all; method: immunoSEQ multiplex PCR. This table holds about 120,000 clones, around two thirds found once. Specimen: PBMCs. The receptors shown here come from a woman in her thirties or forties in good health and CMV-seropositive.

Only one count was recorded for this clone. The DNA of the CDR3 is TGTGCCAGCAGCCAGAAAGAGACCCAGTACTTC. It codes for CASSQKETQYF. V is TRBV7-2 and J is TRBJ2-5; D remains ambiguous. Germline CDR1 reads SGHTA; CDR2 reads FQGNSA. Trimming removed 5 bases from V and 3 bases from J, with 4 bases in between. The CDR3 spans 11 residues.

In this sample, this clone turned up once. The CDR3 is CASSERGGGAEAFF. The DNA for the CDR3 is TGTGCCAGCAGTGAAAGGGGCGGGGGAGCTGAAGCTTTCTTT. The rearrangement joins TRBV2 to TRBJ1-1, with D tentatively TRBD1 (5 bases). This CDR3 is built from 14 residues. Looked up from germline, CDR1 is SNHLY and CDR2 is FYNNEI. V was trimmed by 2 bases and J by 6 bases, leaving 13 bases between them. Full variable domain (missing parts from reference TRBV2 and TRBJ1-1): EPEVTQTPSHQVTQMGQEVILRCVPISNHLYFYWYRQILGQKVEFLVSFYNNEISEKSEIFDDQFSVERPDGSNFTLKIRSTKLEDSAMYFCASSERGGGAEAFFGQGTRLTVV.

Relative to its sample, this clone is medium-sized (0.01 to 0.1%). The chain joins TRBV28 to TRBJ2-7; 8 bases line up with TRBD2. Germline V gene data show CDR1 as MDHEN and CDR2 as SYDVKM. Unmatched junction bases numbered 6, after V lost 2 bases and J lost 3 bases. This CDR3 region has 15 residues. CDR3 DNA: TGTGCCAGCAGTTTACTCGGGGGGGACCTCTACGAGCAGTACTTC. The encoded protein is CASSLLGGDLYEQYF.

This clone has a handful of counts. The chain recombines TRBV5-1 with TRBJ2-4; 7 bases align to TRBD1. CDR3 length equals 16 residues. V dropped 4 bases and J dropped 0; count of bases not matched to a gene: 7. Germline V gene data show CDR1 as SGHRS and CDR2 as YFSETQ. Here the CDR3 reads CASSPGQVLAKNIQYF. In DNA, the CDR3 is TGCGCCAGCAGCCCTGGACAGGTTTTAGCCAAAAACATTCAGTACTTC.

This chain connects TRBV5-8 to TRBJ2-7, with 9 bases identical to TRBD1. V shed 5 bases and J 4 bases; nucleotides not matched to a gene: 10. CDR1 SGHTS and CDR2 YDEGEE come from the germline V gene. The CDR3 is made up of 15 amino acids. CDR3 nucleotides: TGTGCCAGCAGTCCCCTCGGGACAGGGCCATACGAGCAGTACTTC. Protein: CASSPLGTGPYEQYF.

V is TRBV19 and J is TRBJ2-1, with D possibly TRBD2 on 5 matching bases. V was clipped by 1 base and J by 9 bases, with 13 bases between them. Germline CDR1 and CDR2: LNHDA and SQIVND (reference sequence). The CDR3 runs 14 residues. CDR3 sequence (DNA): TGTGCCAGTAGTATAGTCGGAGGCGCGGCTGAGCAGTTCTTC. Translation gives CASSIVGGAAEQFF. Together with reference TRBV19 and TRBJ2-1, the CDR3 gives the full variable domain: DGGITQSPKYLFRKEGQNVTLSCEQNLNHDAMYWYRQDPGQGLRLIYYSQIVNDFQKGDIAEGYSVSREKKESFPLTVTSAQKNPTAFYLCASSIVGGAAEQFFGPGTRLTVL.

V usage is TRBV11-2 and J usage is TRBJ2-3, with 7 bases fitting TRBD2. The CDR3 extends over 15 amino acids. After removal of 3 bases from V and 4 bases from J, the junction contained 7 bases not matched to a gene. Per germline, CDR1 SGHAT and CDR2 FQNNGV. The chain's CDR3 is CASSLERGGADTQYF. The CDR3 nucleotides are TGTGCCAGCAGCTTGGAACGGGGAGGGGCAGATACGCAGTATTTT.

Only one count was recorded for this clone. The chain employs TRBV28 and TRBJ1-2; unclear D gene. The CDR3 consists of 11 residues. V gave up 7 bases and J gave up 4 bases, with 7 bases separating them. The V gene's germline CDR1 is MDHEN and CDR2 SYDVKM. The CDR3 spells CASTAGYGYTF. The DNA of the CDR3 is TGTGCCAGCACGGCGGGCTATGGCTACACCTTC.

This clone has only one observation. The V and J genes are TRBV28 and TRBJ2-7, with TRBD2 identical over 11 bases. CDR1 MDHEN and CDR2 SYDVKM come from the germline V gene. V lost 2 bases to trimming and J lost 5 bases; unmatched junction nucleotides: 14. This CDR3 is built from 18 residues. The CDR3 sequence: CASSLPTNLLAGVDEQYF. The CDR3 bases are TGTGCCAGCAGTTTACCAACTAACCTACTAGCGGGAGTAGACGAGCAGTACTTC.

This clone was counted only a few times. The rearrangement links TRBV12-2 to TRBJ2-7; the table's D gene call, TRBD2, was not cross checked with the DNA. TRBV12-2 represents a pseudogene. The CDR3 runs 17 residues. CDR3: CASRSGKPTSIGNEQYF. Here the CDR3 DNA reads TGTGCAAGTCGCTCGGGTAAACCGACTAGCATAGGGAACGAGCAGTACTTC.

The chain has TRBV2 and TRBJ1-1; D is ambiguous. CDR1 and CDR2 from the germline V gene are SNHLY and FYNNEI. Deletions cut 6 bases from V and 4 bases from J, with 18 bases between. The CDR3 runs to 15 residues. CDR3 sequence (DNA): TGTGCCAGCAGAGAACGGGGAGTAGGAGGCACTGAAGCTTTCTTT. It is translated as CASRERGVGGTEAFF.

CDR3 DNA sequence: TGTGCCAGTGGGGACTCGAGCTCCTACGAGCAGTACTTC. This encodes CASGDSSSYEQYF. The V call is TRBV19, the J call TRBJ2-7, with D perhaps matching TRBD2 (6 bases). Germline-derived CDR1 and CDR2 are LNHDA and SQIVND (reference sequence). This CDR3 is built from 13 residues. Trimming removed 8 bases from V and 0 bases from J, with 11 bases in between. Complete variable domain (other parts from reference TRBV19 and TRBJ2-7): DGGITQSPKYLFRKEGQNVTLSCEQNLNHDAMYWYRQDPGQGLRLIYYSQIVNDFQKGDIAEGYSVSREKKESFPLTVTSAQKNPTAFYLCASGDSSSYEQYFGPGTRLTVT.

The sample holds one count of this clone. V usage is TRBV27 and J usage is TRBJ2-7; D uncertain. V lost 3 bases and J lost 3, with 9 bases in between. Germline V gene lookup returns CDR1 MNHEY and CDR2 SMNVEV (reference sequence). This CDR3 spans 13 amino acids. CDR3 bases: TGTGCCAGCAGTTTGGGCCAGCACTACGAGCAGTACTTC. It yields the protein CASSLGQHYEQYF.

This chain connects TRBV29-1 to TRBJ1-1; D is unresolved. Trimming removed 6 bases from V and 7 bases from J, with 12 bases in between. Germline V CDR1 and CDR2: SQVTM, ANQGSEA. This CDR3 contains 11 residues. CDR3 nucleotides: TGCAGCGTCTGGATGCGAGGTGAAGCTTTCTTT. Translated, it gives CSVWMRGEAFF.

V usage is TRBV28 and J usage is TRBJ2-7, with 12 bases identical to TRBD2. Germline CDR1 MDHEN, CDR2 SYDVKM. The V segment lost 6 bases and the J segment 6 bases; nucleotides outside the gene matches: 9. CDR3 length: 15 amino acids. The CDR3 DNA sequence: TGTGCCAGCAGGCTAGACACGGGACTAGCGGGCGAGCAGTACTTC. It codes for CASRLDTGLAGEQYF.

On this clone itself: Other DNA sequences in this sample translate to the same CDR3. V is TRBV9 and J is TRBJ2-3, with 7 bases lining up with TRBD1. V shed 2 bases and J 0 bases; nucleotides not matched to a gene: 0. The CDR3 is 14 amino acids. Germline V lookup: CDR1 SGDLS, CDR2 YYNGEE. For the CDR3, the DNA is TGTGCCAGCAGCGTGACAGGGAGCACAGATACGCAGTATTTT. It yields the protein CASSVTGSTDTQYF.

The chain is built from TRBV28 and TRBJ2-7; D gene ambiguous. V dropped 7 bases and J dropped 0 bases, with 19 bases sitting between them. The CDR3 spans 16 residues. The germline CDR1 and CDR2 sequences are MDHEN and SYDVKM. CDR3 in DNA: TGTGCCAGCAATTCATATGCCGGGTCCCTCTCCTACGAGCAGTACTTC. Protein sequence: CASNSYAGSLSYEQYF.

As DNA, the CDR3 is TGTGCCAGCAGTTTAATTAGCGGGGGCGACGAGGGTGACGAGCAGTACTTC. Residues: CASSLISGGDEGDEQYF. This rearrangement joins TRBV27 to TRBJ2-7; TRBD2 matches 9 bases. The CDR3 length is 17 residues. Losses at the gene ends were 2 bases for V and 5 bases for J; bases not matched to a gene: 13. Germline V lookup: CDR1 MNHEY, CDR2 SMNVEV (reference sequence).

The chain employs TRBV5-1 and TRBJ2-2; 10 bases agree with TRBD1. V dropped 4 bases and J dropped 7; count of bases not matched to a gene: 7. The germline V gene has CDR1 SGHRS and CDR2 YFSETQ. This CDR3 has 15 amino acids. In DNA, the CDR3 is TGCGCCAGCAGCCCCGGGACAGGGGACGTCGGGGAGCTGTTTTTT. Its translation is CASSPGTGDVGELFF.

J is TRBJ2-5 and V is TRBV5-1; tentatively, D is TRBD1 (6 bases). CDR1 is SGHRS, CDR2 YFSETQ, per germline. Trimming cost V 4 bases and J 1 base, with 14 bases left between them. The CDR3 is 15 residues long. The CDR3 loop is CASSLNRALQETQYF. The CDR3 DNA is TGCGCCAGCAGCCTAAACAGGGCCCTCCAAGAGACCCAGTACTTC.

The chain joins TRBV7-2 to TRBJ2-3; 9 bases are shared with TRBD2. With 2 bases clipped from V and 8 bases from J, the junction kept 8 bases outside the gene matches. The V gene's germline CDR1 is SGHTA and CDR2 FQGNSA. The CDR3 consists of 15 residues. CDR3 in amino acids: CASSLQGGGGVTQYF. The CDR3 nucleotides are TGTGCCAGCAGCTTACAGGGAGGCGGGGGGGTTACGCAGTATTTT.

J is TRBJ1-1 and V is TRBV27, with TRBD1 as a possible D gene (5 bases). CDR1 and CDR2 from the germline V gene are MNHEY and SMNVEV (reference sequence). This CDR3 is 16 amino acids long. Trimming took off 2 bases at V and 0 bases at J, with 13 bases between the two ends. CDR3 in DNA: TGTGCCAGCAGTTTAACTCGACAGAGAATGAACACTGAAGCTTTCTTT. Translated: CASSLTRQRMNTEAFF.

The chain uses TRBV28 and TRBJ1-2; TRBD1 aligns across 7 bases. This CDR3 is 17 amino acids long. V trimming: 4 bases; J trimming: 0 bases; junction bases outside the gene matches: 11. Germline V gives CDR1 MDHEN, CDR2 SYDVKM. The CDR3 nucleotides read TGTGCCAGCAGTTCATTGTCGGACAGGCTAACTAACTATGGCTACACCTTC. This encodes CASSSLSDRLTNYGYTF.

V is TRBV6-6 and J is TRBJ1-2; 8 nucleotides match TRBD1. Germline CDR1 is MNHNY and CDR2 is SVGAGI (reference sequence). The ends lost 8 bases at V and 8 bases at J; junction bases unmatched: 7. This CDR3 is built from 12 residues. Here the CDR3 reads CASSQGDQGYTF. The CDR3 coding sequence is TGTGCCAGCTCACAGGGGGATCAGGGCTACACCTTC.

Comments on this clone: The same CDR3 can be traced to other DNA sequences in this sample. The chain has TRBV19 and TRBJ1-1; 8 bases fit TRBD1. The CDR3 has 14 residues. The V gene end was trimmed by 4 bases and the J gene end by 4 bases; junction bases not matched to a gene: 5. The V gene's germline CDR1 is LNHDA and CDR2 SQIVND (reference sequence). CDR3 amino acids: CASSTGTGRTEAFF. CDR3 coding DNA: TGTGCCAGTAGTACTGGGACAGGACGCACTGAAGCTTTCTTT.

The chain links TRBV7-9 to TRBJ2-1, with 7 bases fitting TRBD2. The V gene's germline CDR1 is SEHNR and CDR2 FQNEAQ (reference sequence). The CDR3 is 12 residues long. Trimming took 5 bases from V and 7 from J; bases not matched to a gene: 2. Here the CDR3 DNA reads TGTGCCAGCAGCCTACTAGCGAATGAGCAGTTCTTC. Residues: CASSLLANEQFF.